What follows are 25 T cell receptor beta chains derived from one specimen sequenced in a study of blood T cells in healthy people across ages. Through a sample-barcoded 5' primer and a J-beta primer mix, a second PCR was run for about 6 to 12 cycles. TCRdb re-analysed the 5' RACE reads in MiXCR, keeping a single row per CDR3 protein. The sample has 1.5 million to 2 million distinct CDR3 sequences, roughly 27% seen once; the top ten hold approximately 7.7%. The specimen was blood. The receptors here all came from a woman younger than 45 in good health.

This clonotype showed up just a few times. The CDR3 sequence: CASSILGGFAPLHF. The CDR3 DNA is TGTGCCAGTAGTATTTTGGGGGGCTTCGCACCCCTCCACTTT. The V call is TRBV19, the J call TRBJ1-6; maybe TRBD1 (6 bases). This CDR3 is 14 amino acids long. V lost 3 bases, J lost 11 bases, and 14 bases lay in between. In germline, CDR1 is LNHDA, CDR2 SQIVND (reference sequence).

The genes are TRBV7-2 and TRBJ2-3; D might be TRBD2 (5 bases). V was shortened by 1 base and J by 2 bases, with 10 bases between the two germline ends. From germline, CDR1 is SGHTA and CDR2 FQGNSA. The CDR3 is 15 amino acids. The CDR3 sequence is CASSLGGSVTDTQYF. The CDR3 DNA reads TGTGCCAGCAGCTTAGGAGGGTCGGTCACAGATACGCAGTATTTT.

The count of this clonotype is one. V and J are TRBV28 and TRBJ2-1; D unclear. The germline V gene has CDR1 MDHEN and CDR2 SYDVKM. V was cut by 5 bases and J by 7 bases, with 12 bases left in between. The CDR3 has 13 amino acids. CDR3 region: CASSGERNNEQFF. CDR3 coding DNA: TGTGCCAGCAGTGGCGAGCGAAATAATGAGCAGTTCTTC.

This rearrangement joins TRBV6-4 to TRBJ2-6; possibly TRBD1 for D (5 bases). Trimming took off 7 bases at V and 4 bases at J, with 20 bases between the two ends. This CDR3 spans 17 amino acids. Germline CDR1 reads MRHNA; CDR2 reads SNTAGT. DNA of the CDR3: TGTGCCAGCAAAGCACAGGCCACGCTGAGGGGGGCCAACGTCCTGACTTTC. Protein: CASKAQATLRGANVLTF.

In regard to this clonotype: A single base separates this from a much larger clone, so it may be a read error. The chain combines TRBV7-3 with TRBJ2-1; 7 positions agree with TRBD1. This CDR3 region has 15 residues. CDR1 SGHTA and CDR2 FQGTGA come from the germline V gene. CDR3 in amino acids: CASSFHRGSYNERFF. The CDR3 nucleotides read TGTGCCAGCAGCTTCCACAGGGGATCCTACAATGAGCGGTTCTTC.

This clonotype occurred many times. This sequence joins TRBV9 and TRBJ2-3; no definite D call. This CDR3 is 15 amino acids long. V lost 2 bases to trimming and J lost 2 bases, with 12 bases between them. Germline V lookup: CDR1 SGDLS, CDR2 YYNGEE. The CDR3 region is CASSVKHSHTDTQYF. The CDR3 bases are TGTGCCAGCAGCGTTAAACATAGCCACACAGATACGCAGTATTTT.

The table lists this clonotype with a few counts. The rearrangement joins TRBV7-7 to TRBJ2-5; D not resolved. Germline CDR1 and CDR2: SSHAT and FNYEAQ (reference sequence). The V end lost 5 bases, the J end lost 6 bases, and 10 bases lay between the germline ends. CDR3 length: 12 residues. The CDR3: CASSAEGQTQYF. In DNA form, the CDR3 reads TGTGCCAGCAGCGCTGAAGGCCAGACCCAGTACTTC.

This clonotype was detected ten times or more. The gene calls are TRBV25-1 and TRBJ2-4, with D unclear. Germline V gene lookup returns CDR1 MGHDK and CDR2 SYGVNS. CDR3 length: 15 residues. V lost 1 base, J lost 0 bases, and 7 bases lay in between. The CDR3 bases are TGTGCCAGCAGTGAATTTAGGCTAGCCAAAAACATTCAGTACTTC. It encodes CASSEFRLAKNIQYF.

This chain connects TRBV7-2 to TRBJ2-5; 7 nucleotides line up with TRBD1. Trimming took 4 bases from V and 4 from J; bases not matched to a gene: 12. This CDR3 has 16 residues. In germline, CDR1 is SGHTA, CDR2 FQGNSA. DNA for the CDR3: TGTGCCAGCAGCTATCAACAGGGGCTCACCTCAGAGACCCAGTACTTC. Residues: CASSYQQGLTSETQYF.

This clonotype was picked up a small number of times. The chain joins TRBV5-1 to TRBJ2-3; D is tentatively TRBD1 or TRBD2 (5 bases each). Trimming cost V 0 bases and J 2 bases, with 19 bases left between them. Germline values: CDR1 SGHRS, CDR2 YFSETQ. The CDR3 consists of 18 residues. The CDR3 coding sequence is TGCGCCAGCAGCTTGGGTTGGGTTACCGGGACCAACACAGATACGCAGTATTTT. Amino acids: CASSLGWVTGTNTDTQYF.

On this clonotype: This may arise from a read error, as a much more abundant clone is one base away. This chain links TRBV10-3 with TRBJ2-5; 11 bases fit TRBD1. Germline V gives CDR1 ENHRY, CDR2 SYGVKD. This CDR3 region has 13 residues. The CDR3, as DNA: TGCGCCCATGGGACAGGGGGGCAAGAGACCCGGTACTTC. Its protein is CAHGTGGQETRYF.

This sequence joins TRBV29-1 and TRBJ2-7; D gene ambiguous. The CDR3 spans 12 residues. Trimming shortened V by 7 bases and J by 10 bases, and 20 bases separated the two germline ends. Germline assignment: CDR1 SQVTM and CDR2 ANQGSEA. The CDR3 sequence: CSAPGPGADQYF. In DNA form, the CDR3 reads TGCAGCGCTCCCGGGCCCGGAGCCGACCAGTACTTC.

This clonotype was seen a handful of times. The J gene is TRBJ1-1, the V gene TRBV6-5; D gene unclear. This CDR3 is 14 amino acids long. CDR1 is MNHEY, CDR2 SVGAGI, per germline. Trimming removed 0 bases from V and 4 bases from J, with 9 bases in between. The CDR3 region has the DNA TGTGCCAGCAGTTACTCAAGTTCAACCACTGAAGCTTTCTTT. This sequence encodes CASSYSSSTTEAFF.

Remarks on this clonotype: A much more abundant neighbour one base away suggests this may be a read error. As DNA, the CDR3 is TGCAGTGCTAGTAAGCGGGAGGACAACATGCAGTACTTC. This encodes CSASKREDNMQYF. V gene TRBV20-1 combines with J gene TRBJ2-4, with 9 nucleotides matching TRBD2. Germline V lookup: CDR1 DFQATT, CDR2 SNEGSKA (reference sequence). The CDR3 totals 13 residues.

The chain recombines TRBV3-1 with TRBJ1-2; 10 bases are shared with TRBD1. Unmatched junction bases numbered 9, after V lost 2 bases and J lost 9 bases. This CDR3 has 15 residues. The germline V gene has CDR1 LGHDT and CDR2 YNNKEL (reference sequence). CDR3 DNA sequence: TGTGCCAGCAGCCAATACTCTGGGGACAGGGGCTGCTACACCTTC. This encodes CASSQYSGDRGCYTF.

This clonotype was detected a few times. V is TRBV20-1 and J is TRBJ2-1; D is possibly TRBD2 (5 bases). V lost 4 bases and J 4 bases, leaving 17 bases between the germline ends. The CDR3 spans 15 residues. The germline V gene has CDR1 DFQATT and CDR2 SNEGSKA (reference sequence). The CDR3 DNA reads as TGCAGTGCTAAGAGGACTTCCGCAACGTACAATGAGCAGTTCTTC. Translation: CSAKRTSATYNEQFF.

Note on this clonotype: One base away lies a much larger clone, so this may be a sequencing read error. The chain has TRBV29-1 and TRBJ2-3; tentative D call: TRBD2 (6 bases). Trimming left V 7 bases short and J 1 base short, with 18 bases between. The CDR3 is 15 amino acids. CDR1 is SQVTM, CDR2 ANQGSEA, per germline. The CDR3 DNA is TGCAGCGCCCCACCTTGGGAGGAGCGCACAGATACGCAGTATTTT. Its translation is CSAPPWEERTDTQYF.

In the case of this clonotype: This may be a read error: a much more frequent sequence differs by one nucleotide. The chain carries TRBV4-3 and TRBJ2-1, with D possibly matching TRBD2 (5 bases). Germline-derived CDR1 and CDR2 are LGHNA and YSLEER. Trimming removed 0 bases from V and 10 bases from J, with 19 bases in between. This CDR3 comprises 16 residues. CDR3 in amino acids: CASSQDNLLTPGEQFF. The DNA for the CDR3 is TGCGCCAGCAGCCAAGACAACCTCTTAACTCCGGGGGAGCAGTTCTTC.

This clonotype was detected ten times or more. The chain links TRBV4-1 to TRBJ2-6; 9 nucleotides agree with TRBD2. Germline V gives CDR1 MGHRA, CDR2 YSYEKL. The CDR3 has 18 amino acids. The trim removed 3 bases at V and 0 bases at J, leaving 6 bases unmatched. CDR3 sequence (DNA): TGCGCCAGCAGCCATTTAGCGGGAGTCCACTCTGGGGCCAACGTCCTGACTTTC. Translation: CASSHLAGVHSGANVLTF.

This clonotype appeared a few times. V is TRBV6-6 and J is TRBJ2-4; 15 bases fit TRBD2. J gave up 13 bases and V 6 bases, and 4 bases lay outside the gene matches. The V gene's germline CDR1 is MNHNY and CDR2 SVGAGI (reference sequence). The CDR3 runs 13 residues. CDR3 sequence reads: CASSPGTSGGQYF. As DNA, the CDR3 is TGTGCCAGCAGCCCAGGGACTAGCGGGGGGCAGTACTTC.

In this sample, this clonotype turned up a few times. CDR3 nucleotide sequence: TGTGCCAGCAGCCTAGGGGGACAGGGAAGCAATACGCAGTATTTT. Amino acid sequence: CASSLGGQGSNTQYF. The chain couples TRBV5-5 to TRBJ2-3; 9 bases match TRBD1. The length of the CDR3 is 15 residues. V gave up 4 bases and J gave up 7 bases; unmatched junction bases: 10. Germline CDR1 reads SGHKS; CDR2 reads YYEKEE (reference sequence).

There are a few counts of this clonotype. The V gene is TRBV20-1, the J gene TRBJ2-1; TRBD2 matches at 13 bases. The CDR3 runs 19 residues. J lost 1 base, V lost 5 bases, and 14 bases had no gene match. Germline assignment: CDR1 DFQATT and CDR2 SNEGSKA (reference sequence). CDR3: CSARRGWTSGSLSYNEQFF. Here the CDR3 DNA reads TGCAGTGCTCGGAGGGGGTGGACTAGCGGGAGTCTTTCCTACAATGAGCAGTTCTTC.

The CDR3 protein is CASSLNPPGSDNGYTF. The CDR3, as DNA: TGTGCCAGCAGCTTAAACCCTCCAGGGAGTGATAATGGCTACACCTTC. V is TRBV7-2 and J is TRBJ1-2, with D possibly being TRBD1 (5 bases). V lost 2 bases and J lost 6, with 19 bases in between. There are 16 residues in the CDR3. CDR1 is SGHTA, CDR2 FQGNSA, per germline.

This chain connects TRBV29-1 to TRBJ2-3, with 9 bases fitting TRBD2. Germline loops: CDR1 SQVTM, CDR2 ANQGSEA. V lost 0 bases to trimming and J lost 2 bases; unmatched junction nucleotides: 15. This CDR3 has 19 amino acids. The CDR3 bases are TGCAGCGTTGAAGATCGTAGGGCGGGGGGGACCCTTGACACAGATACGCAGTATTTT. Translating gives CSVEDRRAGGTLDTDTQYF.

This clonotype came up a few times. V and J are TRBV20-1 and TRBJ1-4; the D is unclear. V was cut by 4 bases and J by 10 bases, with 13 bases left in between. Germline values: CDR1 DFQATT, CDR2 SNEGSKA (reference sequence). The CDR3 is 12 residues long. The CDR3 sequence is CSAINSLGKLFF. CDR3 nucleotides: TGCAGTGCTATCAACAGTTTAGGAAAACTGTTTTTT.